This T cell receptor (beta chain) originates from a study of shared clonotypes between healthy human individuals. On the study more broadly: Three CD4 naive, three CD4 memory, two CD8 naive and one CD8 memory plate were used per donor.

The authors distributed each subset's genomic DNA evenly over several immunoSEQ plates. Produced via immunoSEQ multiplex PCR; TCRdb's table is partial and in-frame only. In the table there are around 600,000 clones, roughly 98% of which are singletons. The V segment lost 6 bases and the J segment 4 bases; nucleotides outside the gene matches: 11. CDR3 length: 18 residues. Looked up from germline, CDR1 is SEHNR and CDR2 is FQNEAQ (reference sequence). CD45RO-negative cells were positively selected for CCR7, leaving out terminally differentiated effector memory CD45RA+ cells. Sequenced: naive CD8+ T cells sorted from blood. The clonotype was recovered from a man younger than 45 in good health. This chain links TRBV7-9 with TRBJ2-6, with 11 bases matching TRBD2. The CDR3 region is CASRPGTSGLRGANVLTF. DNA of the CDR3: TGTGCCAGCAGACCTGGGACTAGCGGTCTTCGCGGGGCCAACGTCCTGACTTTC.